This TCR beta chain comes out of a study of Ad26.COV2.S vaccination and SARS-CoV-2 variants. Study-level background: Enrollment placed the donor in the COV1001 Ad26.COV2.S trial arm. Study findings and constraints: Reported post-vaccination CD8+ and CD4+ T cell responses to spike showed substantial breadth. Participants given vaccine showed non-spike TCR breadth similar to that of placebo recipients.

Libraries were prepared by immunoSEQ multiplex PCR; TCRdb keeps only in-frame clonotypes and omits some of them. The sample has about 480,000 clones, about 83% seen once; the top ten hold around 13%. Treatment denoted: about 20 received Ad26.COV2.S at low or high dose, single or two shots; roughly five received placebo; per-sample allocation not given. The samples were gathered on day 63 after the first injection of vaccine or placebo. An Ad26 vector was used to express Wuhan-strain SARS-CoV-2 spike as the vaccine. The CDR3 has 17 amino acids. Trimming cost V 3 bases and J 0 bases, with 16 bases left between them. Per the germline V gene, CDR1 is SGHRS and CDR2 is YFSETQ. Turning to this clone: No antigen is known for it.

This TCR was recovered from a person between 18 and 60 years old who received the Ad26.COV2.S COVID-19 vaccine or a placebo. This rearrangement joins TRBV5-1 to TRBJ2-1; D is ambiguous. The sequenced sample was peripheral blood, obtained in a trial of Ad26.COV2.S vaccine versus placebo. CDR3 DNA sequence: TGCGCCAGCAGCTCAACCCCTGACCGGAGCTCCTACAATGAGCAGTTCTTC. It specifies CASSSTPDRSSYNEQFF.